The clone carrying this T cell receptor beta chain ranks as medium-sized in terms of frequency. The antigen is not known. The CDR3 consists of 13 residues. From germline, CDR1 is MNHNS and CDR2 SASEGT. One tube held mixed TRB-A and TRB-B primer pools for touch-down PCR. TCRdb reprocessed the multiplex PCR reads; each CDR3 protein has one entry and no DNA is given. The sample yields 5,500 to 8,500 distinct CDR3 sequences, of which the top ten take up approximately 25%. These data belong to a study of T cell clusters in autoimmune cytopenias. Study-level results: Comparing secondary cytopenia with chronic lymphocytic leukemia showed no cluster-lack signature, apparently masked by lymphoma repertoire. TRB repertoire shifts in secondary cytopenia and chronic lymphocytic leukemia mostly reflected lymphoma, not autoimmunity. Healthy donors had roughly 3.2-fold more exclusive TRB clusters than active autoimmune hepatitis patients.

Each sample's input was approximately 270 ng genomic DNA, 30,000 to 45,000 genome equivalents. This TCR was sampled from a human donor with an autoimmune cytopenia or autoimmune hepatitis (not recorded which). This chain connects TRBV6-1 to TRBJ2-1. The specimen was peripheral blood. The CDR3 sequence is CASSYIGYNEQFF.